This TCR beta chain was found in a study of blood T cell repertoires in COVID-19. Trimming took 7 bases from V and 1 from J; bases not matched to a gene: 11. This CDR3 has 16 amino acids. The germline CDR1 and CDR2 sequences are MGHRA and YSYEKL. Assay: immunoSEQ multiplex PCR; the TCRdb copy retains only in-frame clones and omits some. The table lists about 91,000 clones, approximately 86% of them singletons. The gene calls are TRBV4-1 and TRBJ2-5; TRBD2 matches 8 bases. The sequencing sample was made of peripheral blood. The sequence was collected from a woman aged 65 to 85 with acute or convalescent COVID-19. CDR3 loop: CASTPNPLAAQETQYF. The CDR3 DNA reads as TGCGCCAGCACGCCCAATCCACTAGCGGCCCAAGAGACCCAGTACTTC.